Each of the 25 T cell receptor beta chains below was sequenced from the same sample in a study of T cell changes during pregnancy in multiple sclerosis. TCRdb keeps only in-frame clones here, not all; method: immunoSEQ multiplex PCR. The data contain tens of thousands of clones, around 90% of them singletons. Sequencing was performed on CD4+ T cells from peripheral blood mononuclear cells, taken before pregnancy. These TCRs come from a female donor with multiple sclerosis, enrolled in a pregnancy study.

Concerning this clone itself: At one boundary the junction diverges from the germline segment, which might be a read error. The chain employs TRBV7-7 and TRBJ2-4; 10 bases agree with TRBD1. CDR3 size: 16 residues. In germline, CDR1 is SSHAT, CDR2 FNYEAQ (reference sequence). Here the CDR3 DNA reads TGTGCTAGCAGCCGCGGACAGGGGGGAACCAAAAACATTCAGTACTTC. Its protein is CASSRGQGGTKNIQYF.

Remarks on this clone: One end of the junction is discordant with germline, which a read error may explain. The chain recombines TRBV2 with TRBJ1-5; TRBD1 aligns across 7 bases. CDR3 length: 15 amino acids. Germline CDR1 reads SNHLY; CDR2 reads FYNNEI. CDR3 amino acids: CASTENRDSYQPQHF. For the CDR3, the DNA is TGTGCCAGCACTGAAAACCGGGACAGCTATCAGCCCCAGCATTTT.

V gene TRBV14 combines with J gene TRBJ2-1; a weak D match, TRBD1 (5 bases). The ends were cut back, 0 bases at V and 6 bases at J, with 12 bases in the middle. The CDR3 runs to 15 residues. Germline values: CDR1 SGHDN, CDR2 FVKESK. The CDR3 loop is CASSQDWRTSNEQFF. The CDR3 bases are TGTGCCAGCAGCCAAGATTGGCGGACAAGCAATGAGCAGTTCTTC.

This CDR3 is CASSSGQGTEAFF. The CDR3 DNA is TGTGCCAGCAGTTCAGGACAGGGGACTGAAGCTTTCTTT. The chain combines TRBV28 with TRBJ1-1; 9 nucleotides line up with TRBD1. This CDR3 is built from 13 residues. The germline V gene encodes CDR1 MDHEN and CDR2 SYDVKM. V shed 4 bases and J 5 bases; nucleotides not matched to a gene: 2. The complete variable domain, with remaining parts taken from reference TRBV28 and TRBJ1-1, reads DVKVTQSSRYLVKRTGEKVFLECVQDMDHENMFWYRQDPGLGLRLIYFSYDVKMKEKGDIPEGYSVSREKKERFSLILESASTNQTSMYLCASSSGQGTEAFFGQGTRLTVV.

The chain uses TRBV6-1 and TRBJ1-6; 9 nucleotides line up with TRBD1. The trim removed 4 bases at V and 5 bases at J, leaving 12 bases unmatched. The CDR3 extends over 18 amino acids. CDR1 is MNHNS, CDR2 SASEGT, per germline. CDR3 loop: CASSAGTGRNWNNSPLHF. CDR3 in DNA: TGTGCCAGCAGTGCCGGGACAGGGCGTAATTGGAATAATTCACCCCTCCACTTT.

This clone was recorded only once. This chain uses TRBV15 with TRBJ2-3, with D unclear. This CDR3 has 12 residues. The V gene's germline CDR1 is LNHNV and CDR2 YYDKDF (reference sequence). The V and J ends lost 3 bases and 6 bases respectively, with 7 bases between them. As DNA, the CDR3 is TGTGCCACCAGCAGGGAGTTGGATACGCAGTATTTT. Its translation: CATSRELDTQYF.

The DNA for the CDR3 is TGTGCCAGCAGTGCGGGGCTCGGGGGTCGGGTTCAGCCCCAGCATTTT. This translates into CASSAGLGGRVQPQHF. V and J are TRBV2 and TRBJ1-5; D is perhaps TRBD1 (5 bases). Between the trimmed V and J ends, which lost 4 bases and 6 bases, there was a span of 19 bases. From germline, CDR1 is SNHLY and CDR2 FYNNEI. This CDR3 spans 16 amino acids.

Here the CDR3 reads CASSLAQGPNEKLFF. In nucleotides, the CDR3 is TGTGCCAGCAGCTTGGCGCAGGGCCCAAATGAAAAACTGTTTTTT. The V gene is TRBV5-8, the J gene TRBJ1-4; D perhaps matches TRBD1 (5 bases). Germline V lookup: CDR1 SGHTS, CDR2 YDEGEE. The V end lost 0 bases, the J end lost 5 bases, and 11 bases lay between the germline ends. The length of the CDR3 is 15 residues.

The J gene is TRBJ2-1, the V gene TRBV6-6, with 10 bases that match TRBD2. Germline lookup yields CDR1 MNHNY and CDR2 SVGAGI (reference sequence). V shed 8 bases and J 6 bases; nucleotides not matched to a gene: 4. This CDR3 has 13 amino acids. The CDR3 region has the DNA TGTGCCAGCCGTAGCGGGGGGTCCAATGAGCAGTTCTTC. Encoded protein: CASRSGGSNEQFF.

The DNA for the CDR3 is TGTGCCAGCAGTTCCAAACAACCGGGACAGGGTCTTCTTTATGGCTACACCTTC. This translates into CASSSKQPGQGLLYGYTF. The V and J genes are TRBV28 and TRBJ1-2; 9 nucleotides align to TRBD1. After removal of 4 bases from V and 5 bases from J, the junction contained 17 bases not matched to a gene. CDR1 is MDHEN, CDR2 SYDVKM, per germline. The CDR3 totals 18 residues.

The DNA for the CDR3 is TGTGCCAGTATACAGGGGCTCTTGGTAGCCAAAAACATTCAGTACTTC. It codes for CASIQGLLVAKNIQYF. This sequence joins TRBV2 and TRBJ2-4; 7 nucleotides match TRBD1. Germline values: CDR1 SNHLY, CDR2 FYNNEI. Trimming took 9 bases from V and 0 from J; bases not matched to a gene: 11. CDR3 length equals 16 residues.

The V gene is TRBV2, the J gene TRBJ2-1; D not certain. The CDR3 contains 15 residues. Trimming pared 8 bases from V and 6 bases from J, leaving 20 bases between. Per germline, CDR1 SNHLY and CDR2 FYNNEI. This chain's CDR3 is CASGRGLRSINEQFF. DNA of the CDR3: TGTGCCAGCGGTAGAGGCCTACGGTCGATCAATGAGCAGTTCTTC.

The chain joins TRBV5-1 to TRBJ1-2; D may be TRBD1 (6 bases). CDR3 length: 14 amino acids. Trimming shortened V by 0 bases and J by 6 bases, and 12 bases separated the two germline ends. Germline V lookup: CDR1 SGHRS, CDR2 YFSETQ. This CDR3 is CASSLEAAGDGYTF. CDR3 nucleotide sequence: TGCGCCAGCAGCTTGGAGGCGGCAGGGGATGGCTACACCTTC. The variable domain in full, with the rest retrieved from reference TRBV5-1 and TRBJ1-2, is KAGVTQTPRYLIKTRGQQVTLSCSPISGHRSVSWYQQTPGQGLQFLFEYFSETQRNKGNFPGRFSGRQFSNSRSEMNVSTLELGDSALYLCASSLEAAGDGYTFGSGTRLTVV.

The chain combines TRBV30 with TRBJ2-7; 10 bases match TRBD1. This CDR3 is built from 17 residues. V dropped 5 bases and J dropped 4; count of bases not matched to a gene: 17. Germline-derived CDR1 and CDR2 are GTSNPN and SVGIG (reference sequence). CDR3 nucleotides: TGTGCCTGGGGGATCATGTCCCGGGACAGGGGTCATTACGAGCAGTACTTC. Translating it yields CAWGIMSRDRGHYEQYF.

The V gene is TRBV30, the J gene TRBJ1-2, with a tentative D call TRBD1 (6 bases). Deletions cut 4 bases from V and 4 bases from J, with 19 bases between. CDR1 and CDR2 from the germline V gene are GTSNPN and SVGIG (reference sequence). CDR3 size: 15 residues. CDR3: CAWIRGPTRGYGYTF. The CDR3 DNA is TGTGCCTGGATCAGGGGACCCACCCGGGGCTATGGCTACACCTTC. Using reference TRBV30 and TRBJ1-2 for the parts outside the CDR3, the full variable domain is SQTIHQWPATLVQPVGSPLSLECTVEGTSNPNLYWYRQAAGRGLQLLFYSVGIGQISSEVPQNLSASRPQDRQFILSSKKLLLSDSGFYLCAWIRGPTRGYGYTFGSGTRLTVV.

The chain recombines TRBV10-3 with TRBJ1-1; D is unresolved. Deletions cut 8 bases from V and 5 bases from J, with 12 bases between. The CDR3 is 12 amino acids. Germline assignment: CDR1 ENHRY and CDR2 SYGVKD. The CDR3 sequence is CAIGTTRTEAFF. The CDR3 DNA is TGTGCCATCGGCACGACGCGGACTGAAGCTTTCTTT.

This chain joins TRBV29-1 and TRBJ2-2; D possibly corresponds to TRBD1 (6 bases). The CDR3 is made up of 13 amino acids. Germline V lookup: CDR1 SQVTM, CDR2 ANQGSEA. V shed 7 bases and J shed 4 bases, with 13 bases lying between them. DNA of the CDR3: TGCAGCGCACACAGGGATGGCACCGGGGAGCTGTTTTTT. Its translation is CSAHRDGTGELFF.

This chain joins TRBV2 and TRBJ1-3; tentatively, D is TRBD1 (5 bases). Germline V gives CDR1 SNHLY, CDR2 FYNNEI. The CDR3 length is 16 residues. The V end was cut by 6 bases, the J end by 2 bases, with 17 bases between. Here the CDR3 DNA reads TGTGCCAGCAGGACTGGGGGGTTGAGGACTGGAAACACCATATATTTT. Residues: CASRTGGLRTGNTIYF.

This chain joins TRBV4-3 and TRBJ2-2; D is uncertain. The CDR3 extends over 14 amino acids. From germline, CDR1 is LGHNA and CDR2 YSLEER. V was cut by 0 bases and J by 5 bases, with 7 bases left in between. CDR3 bases: TGCGCCAGCAGCCAAGATACGGGTACCGGGGAGCTGTTTTTT. Amino acids: CASSQDTGTGELFF.

The rearrangement joins TRBV7-2 to TRBJ2-7; D is perhaps TRBD1 (6 bases). Germline assignment: CDR1 SGHTA and CDR2 FQGNSA. Trimming took off 5 bases at V and 6 bases at J, with 14 bases between the two ends. The CDR3 extends over 13 amino acids. CDR3 DNA: TGTGCCAGCAGCGTCAGGACAGCCCTCGAGCAGTACTTC. Amino acids: CASSVRTALEQYF.

As DNA, the CDR3 is TGTGCCAGCAGCCTCGACAGGGGGCGCGAAAAACTGTTTTTT. Residues: CASSLDRGREKLFF. The chain is built from TRBV5-6 and TRBJ1-4; 10 bases map to TRBD1. In germline, CDR1 is SGHDT, CDR2 YYEEEE. Trimming at V came to 4 bases and at J to 8 bases, leaving 5 bases not matched to a gene. This CDR3 is built from 14 residues.

This chain links TRBV7-8 with TRBJ1-4, with a possible D match to TRBD1 (6 bases). This CDR3 is 14 amino acids long. CDR1 and CDR2 from the germline V gene are SGHVS and FQNEAQ. V shed 3 bases and J shed 8 bases, with 13 bases lying between them. CDR3 bases: TGTGCCAGCAGCTTCATAGGGGGAGGGGAAAAACTGTTTTTT. It codes for CASSFIGGGEKLFF. Full variable domain (remainder filled in from reference TRBV7-8 and TRBJ1-4): GAGVSQSPRYKVAKRGQDVALRCDPISGHVSLFWYQQALGQGPEFLTYFQNEAQLDKSGLPSDRFFAERPEGSVSTLKIQRTQQEDSAVYLCASSFIGGGEKLFFGSGTQLSVL.

V is TRBV18 and J is TRBJ1-1; D possibly corresponds to TRBD1 (6 bases). V gave up 6 bases and J gave up 1 base, with 12 bases separating them. Germline V gene sequence: CDR1 KGHSH, CDR2 LQKENI. The CDR3 covers 14 residues. This CDR3 reads CASSLAGENTEAFF. The CDR3 DNA reads as TGTGCCAGCTCCCTAGCAGGGGAGAACACTGAAGCTTTCTTT.

V and J are TRBV7-9 and TRBJ2-1, with a weak D call TRBD2 (6 bases). Trimming cost V 2 bases and J 4 bases, with 18 bases left between them. Germline loops: CDR1 SEHNR, CDR2 FQNEAQ (reference sequence). This CDR3 has 17 amino acids. CDR3: CASSLRVGGKKYNEQFF. The CDR3 coding sequence is TGTGCCAGCAGCTTAAGGGTCGGCGGGAAGAAATACAATGAGCAGTTCTTC.

The chain links TRBV7-3 to TRBJ1-2, with 7 positions matching TRBD1. Germline trimming cut 1 base from V and 4 bases from J; bases unmatched to any gene: 9. This CDR3 contains 16 residues. Per germline, CDR1 SGHTA and CDR2 FQGTGA. The CDR3 DNA reads TGTGCCAGCAGCTTAAACCCCACGACAGGGCTCTATGGCTACACCTTC. It is translated as CASSLNPTTGLYGYTF.